This TCR beta chain came from a study of early T cells in non-severe SARS-CoV-2 infection. For the study at large: Alpha and beta chains were unpaired, from unsorted whole-blood bulk RNA. Findings of the study overall: Matching results from VDJdb favored anti-spike CD8 responses, leaving private and CD4 specificities undetected.

This clonotype was observed many times. Its antigen remains unknown. Attached unique molecular identifiers marked individual cDNA molecules. TCRdb reprocessed the 5' RACE reads via MiXCR and lists one record per CDR3 protein. Of roughly 110,000 distinct CDR3 sequences in the sample, approximately 12% were seen once. V was trimmed by 0 bases and J by 6 bases, leaving 12 bases between them. The CDR3 loop spans 15 amino acids. Germline CDR1 is MNHNS and CDR2 is SASEGT. The source of this sequence is an adult who was a healthcare worker with PCR-confirmed SARS-CoV-2 infection or an uninfected control (not recorded which). Specimen: whole blood. The V and J genes are TRBV6-1 and TRBJ1-5; D is perhaps TRBD1 (5 bases). DNA for the CDR3: TGTGCCAGCAGTGAAGCGGTGGGGGGAGGTCAGCCCCAGCATTTT. Protein sequence: CASSEAVGGGQPQHF.